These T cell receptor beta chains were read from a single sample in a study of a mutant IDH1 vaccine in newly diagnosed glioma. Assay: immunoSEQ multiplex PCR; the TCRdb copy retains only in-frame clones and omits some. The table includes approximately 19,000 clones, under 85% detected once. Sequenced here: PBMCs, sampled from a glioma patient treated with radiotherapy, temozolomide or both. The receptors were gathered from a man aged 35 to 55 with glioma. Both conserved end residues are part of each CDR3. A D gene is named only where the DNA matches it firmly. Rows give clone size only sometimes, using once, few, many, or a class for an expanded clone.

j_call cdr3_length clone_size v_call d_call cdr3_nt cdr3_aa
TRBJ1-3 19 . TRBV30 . TGTGCCTGGAGCAGAACCCCTCCGGGACACTTGAGCTCTGGAAACACCATATATTTT CAWSRTPPGHLSSGNTIYF
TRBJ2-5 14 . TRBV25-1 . TGTGCCAGCAGTGAGGATCTAAGGCAAGAGACCCAGTACTTC CASSEDLRQETQYF
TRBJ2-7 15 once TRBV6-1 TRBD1 TGTGCCAGCAGTGAAGCGGAAGAGGGGGCGTACGAGCAGTACTTC CASSEAEEGAYEQYF
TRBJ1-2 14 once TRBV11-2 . TGTGCCAGCAGCCCCGAGACAGAATACTATGGCTACACCTTC CASSPETEYYGYTF
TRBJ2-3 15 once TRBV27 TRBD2 TGTGCCAGCCCCGGGACTAGCGGTCTGGCAGATACGCAGTATTTT CASPGTSGLADTQYF
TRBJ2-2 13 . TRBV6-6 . TGTGCCAGCAGTTACTACGATACCGGGGAGCTGTTTTTT CASSYYDTGELFF
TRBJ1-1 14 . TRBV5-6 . TGTGCCAGCAGCCAACTCCCAGGGAGCACTGAAGCTTTCTTT CASSQLPGSTEAFF
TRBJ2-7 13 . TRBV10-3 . TGTGCCATCAGTTCTGACAGGTTCTACGAGCAGTACTTC CAISSDRFYEQYF
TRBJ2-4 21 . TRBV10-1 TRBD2 TGCGCCAGCAGGGGTGACCGCTCGCTAGCGGGAGGAAGACTAGCCAAAAACATTCAGTACTTC CASRGDRSLAGGRLAKNIQYF
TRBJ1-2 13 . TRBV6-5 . TGTGCCAGCAGACGGGACTCTAACTATGGCTACACCTTC CASRRDSNYGYTF
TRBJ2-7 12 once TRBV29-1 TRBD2 TGCAGCGCAGGGACTAGCGGTTACGAGCAGTACTTC CSAGTSGYEQYF
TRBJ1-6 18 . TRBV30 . TGTGCCTGGGAGGGACACTTTAACCTGGGCTCCTATAATTCACCCCTCCACTTT CAWEGHFNLGSYNSPLHF
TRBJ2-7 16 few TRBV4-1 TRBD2 TGCGCCAGCAGCCAAGATGGACTAGCGGGTTCCTACGAGCAGTACTTC CASSQDGLAGSYEQYF
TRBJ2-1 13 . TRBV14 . TGTGCCAGCAGCCAAGGAAGCAACAATGAGCAGTTCTTC CASSQGSNNEQFF
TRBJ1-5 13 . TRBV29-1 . TGCAGCGTTGATTTTGGCGGGGATCAGCCCCAGCATTTT CSVDFGGDQPQHF
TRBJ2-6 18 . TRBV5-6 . TGTGCCAGCAGCTTGGTGGGACGTCCCAACTCTGGGGCCAACGTCCTGACTTTC CASSLVGRPNSGANVLTF
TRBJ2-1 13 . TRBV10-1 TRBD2 TGCGCCAGCCGGACTAGCGGCCACAATGAGCAGTTCTTC CASRTSGHNEQFF
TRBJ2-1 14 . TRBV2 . TGTGCCAGCAGTAATGGGCTGGAGGGGAATGAGCAGTTCTTC CASSNGLEGNEQFF
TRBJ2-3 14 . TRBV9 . TGTGCCAGCAGCCCTGGAGGCGGTCCAGATACGCAGTATTTT CASSPGGGPDTQYF
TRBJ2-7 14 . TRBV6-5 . TGTGCCAGCAGTCCCCTGGGCCCCGTCTACGAGCAGTACTTC CASSPLGPVYEQYF
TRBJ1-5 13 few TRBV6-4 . TGTGCCAGCAGTGAGGGGGCAAATCAGCCCCAGCATTTT CASSEGANQPQHF
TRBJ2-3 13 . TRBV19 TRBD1 TGTGCCAGTAGTAGGACAGGGGCAGATACGCAGTATTTT CASSRTGADTQYF
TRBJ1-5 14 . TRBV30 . TGTGCCTGGAGTGTACGAGCAGTGGGGTCGCCCCAGCATTTT CAWSVRAVGSPQHF
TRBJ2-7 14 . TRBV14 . TGTGCCAGCAGCCAGGCCGCCGCGTCTGGGGAGCAGTACTTC CASSQAAASGEQYF
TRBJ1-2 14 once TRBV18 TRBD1 TGTGCCAGCTCACCGTGGCAGGGGGCAAGGGGCTACACCTTC CASSPWQGARGYTF
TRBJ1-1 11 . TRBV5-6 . TGTGCCAGCAGCCGTGACACTGAAGCTTTCTTT CASSRDTEAFF
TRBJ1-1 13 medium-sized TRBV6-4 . TGTGCCAGCAGTGAAGGGGTGAACACTGAAGCTTTCTTT CASSEGVNTEAFF
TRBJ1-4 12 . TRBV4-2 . TGTGCCAGCAGCCCTACTAATGAAAAACTGTTTTTT CASSPTNEKLFF
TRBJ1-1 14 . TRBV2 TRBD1 TGTGCCAGCATGCGGACAGGGGGCGGCACTGAAGCTTTCTTT CASMRTGGGTEAFF
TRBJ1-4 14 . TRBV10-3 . TGTGCCATCAGTGGAGAGGTAGAGGGTGAAAAACTGTTTTTT CAISGEVEGEKLFF
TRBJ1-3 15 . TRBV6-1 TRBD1 TGTGCCAGCAGTGGGACCGGGACAGGTGGAAACACCATATATTTT CASSGTGTGGNTIYF
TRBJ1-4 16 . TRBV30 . TGTGCCTGGAGTTGGGTCAGGGAGGTCCTGAATGAAAAACTGTTTTTT CAWSWVREVLNEKLFF
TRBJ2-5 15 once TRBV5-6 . TGTGCCAGCAGCTTGCTCTCGAGGCCCTGGGAGACCCAGTACTTC CASSLLSRPWETQYF
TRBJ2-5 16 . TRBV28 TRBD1 TGTGCCAGCAGTTTTACCGGGACAGGTAAACAAGAGACCCAGTACTTC CASSFTGTGKQETQYF
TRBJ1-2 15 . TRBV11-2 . TGTGCCAGCAGCTTAGGAGTGGGATCAGGGTATGGCTACACCTTC CASSLGVGSGYGYTF
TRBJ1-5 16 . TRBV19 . TGTGCCAGTAGTCTCGGCAGGGAGACGATCAATCAGCCCCAGCATTTT CASSLGRETINQPQHF
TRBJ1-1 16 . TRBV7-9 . TGTGCCAGCAGCTATCGATGGGGGGCGACGAACACTGAAGCTTTCTTT CASSYRWGATNTEAFF
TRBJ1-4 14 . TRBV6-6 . TGTGCCAGCAGTTACTCTAGCAGGGATGAAAAACTGTTTTTT CASSYSSRDEKLFF
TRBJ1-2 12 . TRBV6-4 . TGTGCCAGCAGGAGCGAGGGCTATGGCTACACCTTC CASRSEGYGYTF
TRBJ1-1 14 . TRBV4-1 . TGCGCCAGCAGCCAAGTCGAGGTGAACACTGAAGCTTTCTTT CASSQVEVNTEAFF
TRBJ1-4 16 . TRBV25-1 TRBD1 TGTGCCAGCAGTGACCATACAGGGGGGACTAATGAAAAACTGTTTTTT CASSDHTGGTNEKLFF
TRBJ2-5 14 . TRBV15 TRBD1 TGTGCCACCAGCGGAGACACAGGGGGAGAGACCCAGTACTTC CATSGDTGGETQYF
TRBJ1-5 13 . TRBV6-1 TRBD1 TGTGCCAGCCTACAGGGGTTTGGGCAGCCCCAGCATTTT CASLQGFGQPQHF
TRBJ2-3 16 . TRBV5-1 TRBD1 TGCGCCAGCAGCCTGGACAGGGGGCGCGTGACAGATACGCAGTATTTT CASSLDRGRVTDTQYF
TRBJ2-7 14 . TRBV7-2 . TGTGCCAGCAGCTTAGTGAGGGCGGGAAACGAGCAGTACTTC CASSLVRAGNEQYF
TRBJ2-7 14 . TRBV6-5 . TGTGCCAGCAGTTACAAAGAAAGCTCCTACGAGCAGTACTTC CASSYKESSYEQYF
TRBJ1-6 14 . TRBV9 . TGTGCCAGCAGCACTGGGACCGCTGCTTCACCCCTCCACTTT CASSTGTAASPLHF
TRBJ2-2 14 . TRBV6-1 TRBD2 TGTGCCAGCATAGTGAGGGGAGGGACCGGGGAGCTGTTTTTT CASIVRGGTGELFF
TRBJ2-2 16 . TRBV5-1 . TGCGCCAGCAGCAAGAGGGAATCCCCGAACACCGGGGAGCTGTTTTTT CASSKRESPNTGELFF
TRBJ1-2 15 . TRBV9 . TGTGCCAGCAGCGCCTCCCCTGCCGCGAACTATGGCTACACCTTC CASSASPAANYGYTF
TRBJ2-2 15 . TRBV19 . TGTGCCAGTAACCCAGGAAACGCGAACACCGGGGAGCTGTTTTTT CASNPGNANTGELFF
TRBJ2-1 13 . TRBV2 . TGTGCCAGCAGTGAAGCTGTCTACAATGAGCAGTTCTTC CASSEAVYNEQFF
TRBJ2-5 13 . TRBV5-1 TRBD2 TGCGCCAGCCGAGTAGCGGGACAAGAGACCCAGTACTTC CASRVAGQETQYF
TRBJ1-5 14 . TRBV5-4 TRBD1 TGTGCCAGCAGCCGGGACAGGGGCAACCAGCCCCAGCATTTT CASSRDRGNQPQHF
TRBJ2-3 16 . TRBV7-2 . TGTGCCAGCAGCTTAGTAGGGGGGGCCTCCACAGATACGCAGTATTTT CASSLVGGASTDTQYF
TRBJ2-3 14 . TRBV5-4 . TGTGCCAGCAGCTTGGTTGGGGTCCCAGATACGCAGTATTTT CASSLVGVPDTQYF